Presented here are 10 T cell receptor beta chains from one specimen sequenced in a study of human T cells and chemical hapten exposure. Time point denoted: patch test 1, 2 weeks after DPC sensitization. Regarding treatment: therapeutic diphenylcyclopropenone sensitization with weekly scalp DPC. MiXCR, applied by TCRdb to the RACE reads, yields one record per CDR3 protein. The table shows about 83,000 distinct CDR3 sequences, with approximately 8% occurring only once. The sample in question was whole blood, obtained in connection with sensitization to the hapten diphenylcyclopropenone (DPC). The source is a woman aged 25 to 45 with alopecia areata. Some clones in this sample may be carry-over from other donors' samples.

The rearrangement joins TRBV15 to TRBJ2-7; D might be TRBD1 or TRBD2, each matching 5 bases. Trimming took off 0 bases at V and 7 bases at J, with 10 bases between the two ends. This CDR3 comprises 13 residues. From germline, CDR1 is LNHNV and CDR2 YYDKDF (reference sequence). CDR3 loop: CATSRDLGEEQYF. CDR3 in DNA: TGTGCCACCAGCAGAGATTTGGGGGAAGAGCAGTACTTC.

This clonotype was observed at least ten times. V is TRBV7-2 and J is TRBJ1-1; D may be TRBD1 (5 bases). From germline, CDR1 is SGHTA and CDR2 FQGNSA. The CDR3 spans 14 residues. V dropped 5 bases and J dropped 6 bases, with 16 bases sitting between them. CDR3: CASSAQQAKPEAFF. In DNA, the CDR3 is TGTGCCAGCAGCGCCCAACAGGCGAAACCTGAAGCTTTCTTT. Using reference TRBV7-2 and TRBJ1-1 for the parts outside the CDR3, the full variable domain is GAGVSQSPSNKVTEKGKDVELRCDPISGHTALYWYRQSLGQGLEFLIYFQGNSAPDKSGLPSDRFSAERTGGSVSTLTIQRTQQEDSAVYLCASSAQQAKPEAFFGQGTRLTVV.

In its sample, this clonotype was seen a few times. The chain links TRBV5-1 to TRBJ2-3; D is unresolved. Germline loops: CDR1 SGHRS, CDR2 YFSETQ. The CDR3 spans 14 residues. Trimming left V 6 bases short and J 3 bases short, with 14 bases between. CDR3 nucleotide sequence: TGCGCCAGCACAAGAAATCGACCGACAGATACGCAGTATTTT. Protein sequence: CASTRNRPTDTQYF.

This clonotype was found many times. This sequence joins TRBV6-1 and TRBJ2-4; unclear D gene. The ends were cut back, 4 bases at V and 3 bases at J, with 4 bases in the middle. Germline V CDR1 and CDR2: MNHNS, SASEGT. The CDR3 length is 12 residues. The CDR3 coding sequence is TGTGCCAGCAGTGTCGACAAAAACATTCAGTACTTC. Amino acids: CASSVDKNIQYF.

This clonotype was seen ten or more times. This could be a read error, since a much larger clone is one nucleotide away. The chain carries TRBV2 and TRBJ1-1; 9 bases match TRBD1. The trim removed 4 bases at V and 3 bases at J, leaving 0 bases unmatched. Per germline, CDR1 SNHLY and CDR2 FYNNEI. The CDR3 runs 13 residues. The chain's CDR3 is CASSGQGDTEAFF. DNA of the CDR3: TGTGCCAGCAGTGGACAGGGGGACACTGAAGCTTTCTTT.

This clonotype has more than one count but fewer than ten. This rearrangement joins TRBV19 to TRBJ1-5; D possibly corresponds to TRBD1 (6 bases). CDR1 LNHDA and CDR2 SQIVND come from the germline V gene (reference sequence). The ends were cut back, 0 bases at V and 7 bases at J, with 13 bases in the middle. The length of the CDR3 is 15 residues. In DNA, the CDR3 is TGTGCCAGTAGTATAGACCCCCAGGGGATGCAGCCCCAGCATTTT. It codes for CASSIDPQGMQPQHF. The full variable domain, in which reference TRBV19 and TRBJ1-5 provide the parts outside the CDR3, is DGGITQSPKYLFRKEGQNVTLSCEQNLNHDAMYWYRQDPGQGLRLIYYSQIVNDFQKGDIAEGYSVSREKKESFPLTVTSAQKNPTAFYLCASSIDPQGMQPQHFGDGTRLSIL.

This clonotype occurred many times. The rearrangement joins TRBV5-6 to TRBJ2-3; D gene unclear. CDR3 length: 17 amino acids. Looked up from germline, CDR1 is SGHDT and CDR2 is YYEEEE. V was trimmed by 3 bases and J by 0 bases, leaving 17 bases between them. CDR3 sequence reads: CASSYKFRATSTDTQYF. The CDR3 region has the DNA TGTGCCAGCAGCTACAAATTCCGCGCGACTAGCACAGATACGCAGTATTTT. Variable domain in full (rest from reference TRBV5-6 and TRBJ2-3): DAGVTQSPTHLIKTRGQQVTLRCSPKSGHDTVSWYQQALGQGPQFIFQYYEEEERQRGNFPDRFSGHQFPNYSSELNVNALLLGDSALYLCASSYKFRATSTDTQYFGPGTRLTVL.

The chain uses TRBV20-1 and TRBJ1-5, with 7 bases aligning to TRBD1. With 3 bases clipped from V and 4 bases from J, the junction kept 18 bases outside the gene matches. The germline CDR1 and CDR2 sequences are DFQATT and SNEGSKA (reference sequence). The CDR3 runs 18 residues. The CDR3 sequence is CSARGWAGIGQANQPQHF. CDR3 sequence (DNA): TGCAGTGCTAGGGGGTGGGCCGGAATCGGACAGGCGAATCAGCCCCAGCATTTT.

This clonotype was counted at least ten times. The chain has TRBV6-1 and TRBJ2-6; tentatively, D is TRBD1 (5 bases). The germline V gene has CDR1 MNHNS and CDR2 SASEGT. The ends were cut back, 6 bases at V and 1 base at J, with 10 bases in the middle. The CDR3 consists of 15 residues. The CDR3 sequence: CASRNQGSGANVLTF. The CDR3 DNA reads TGTGCCAGCAGGAATCAGGGTTCTGGGGCCAACGTCCTGACTTTC.

The chain couples TRBV11-3 to TRBJ1-4; D gene uncertain. Looked up from germline, CDR1 is SGHNT and CDR2 is YENEEA. Trimming shortened V by 3 bases and J by 3 bases, and 14 bases separated the two germline ends. The CDR3 spans 16 residues. The CDR3 DNA follows: TGTGCCAGCAGCTTGGTGAAGGCAACAGCTAATGAAAAACTGTTTTTT. Translation: CASSLVKATANEKLFF.